Given below is one T cell receptor beta chain in context. V trimming: 4 bases; J trimming: 9 bases; junction bases outside the gene matches: 7. This CDR3 contains 13 residues. CDR1 SGHRS and CDR2 YFSETQ come from the germline V gene. The data originate from a study of T cell changes during pregnancy in multiple sclerosis. Sequencing used immunoSEQ multiplex PCR; TCRdb keeps in-frame clones, though not all of them. The table lists about 40,000 clones, around nine tenths of them singletons. The specimen was CD4+ T cells from peripheral blood mononuclear cells, collected before pregnancy. The sequence was obtained from a female donor with multiple sclerosis, enrolled in a pregnancy study. This rearrangement joins TRBV5-1 to TRBJ2-1, with 7 bases aligning to TRBD1. The CDR3 here is CASSLQGVAEQFF. CDR3 bases: TGCGCCAGCAGCCTGCAGGGGGTGGCTGAGCAGTTCTTC.